This entry lists 7 T cell receptor beta chains sequenced from one sample in a study of vaccination and CD4 T cells after COVID-19. With the Oncomine TCR Beta short-read assay, DNA from cultured CD4+ T cells was sequenced. From the PCR reads, TCRdb called clonotypes with MiXCR, one entry per CDR3 protein. The sample has 15,000 to 20,000 distinct CDR3 sequences, roughly two fifths seen once. These receptors are not linked to any known antigen. The treatment was: approximately nine-day PBMC culture with coronavirus spike peptide pools or control peptides (ViraFEST assay). Sequencing was done on a sample of CD4+ T cells from blood, cultured in vitro. The receptors were gathered from a human donor who had recovered from COVID-19.

There are a few counts of this clonotype. The rearrangement joins TRBV5-1 to TRBJ1-6, with TRBD1 identical over 9 bases. The V gene's germline CDR1 is SGHRS and CDR2 YFSETQ. The CDR3 runs 16 residues. V gave up 4 bases and J gave up 5 bases; unmatched junction bases: 7. CDR3 nucleotides: TGCGCCAGCAGCCGGACAGGGGCGCTCGATAATTCACCCCTCCACTTT. Translation: CASSRTGALDNSPLHF.

This rearrangement joins TRBV20-1 to TRBJ1-6, with 7 bases fitting TRBD1. Germline V lookup: CDR1 DFQATT, CDR2 SNEGSKA (reference sequence). The junction had 5 bases not matched to a gene; V was cut back by 7 bases and J by 8 bases. The CDR3 is 12 amino acids. CDR3 bases: TGCAGTGTAGGACAGGACGATTCACCCCTCCACTTT. Translation gives CSVGQDDSPLHF.

This chain uses TRBV2 with TRBJ1-5; D gene ambiguous. V was cut by 3 bases and J by 4 bases, with 7 bases left in between. Per the germline V gene, CDR1 is SNHLY and CDR2 is FYNNEI. There are 13 residues in the CDR3. This CDR3 reads CASSDPLNQPQHF. The CDR3 region has the DNA TGTGCCAGCAGTGATCCCCTGAATCAGCCCCAGCATTTT.

This clonotype was found a few times. This chain connects TRBV6-1 to TRBJ1-2, with D tentatively TRBD1 (6 bases). CDR1 and CDR2 (germline): MNHNS, SASEGT. This CDR3 is built from 16 residues. Trimming cost V 6 bases and J 6 bases, with 23 bases left between them. The CDR3 loop reads CASSHSSRGHGNGYTF. The DNA for the CDR3 is TGTGCCAGCAGCCACTCTTCTAGGGGACACGGGAATGGCTACACCTTC.

This sequence joins TRBV7-7 and TRBJ1-1; D remains unclear. CDR3 length equals 13 residues. Germline-derived CDR1 and CDR2 are SSHAT and FNYEAQ (reference sequence). Deletions cut 8 bases from V and 3 bases from J, with 13 bases between. CDR3: CASSSRPDTEAFF. CDR3 sequence (DNA): TGTGCCAGCTCCTCTCGCCCCGACACTGAAGCTTTCTTT.

Concerning this clonotype: The germline gene is not matched at one end of the junction; a read error may be the cause. The CDR3 reads CASSLFGTTLPLAKNTQYF. DNA for the CDR3: TGTGCCAGCAGTTTGTTCGGGACCACCCTTCCTTTAGCCAAAAACACTCAGTACTTC. J is TRBJ2-4 and V is TRBV27, with D perhaps TRBD1 or TRBD2 (5 bases each). The CDR3 is 19 amino acids. CDR1 is MNHEY, CDR2 SMNVEV, per germline (reference sequence).

The rearrangement uses TRBV6-5 and TRBJ2-3, with 8 bases matching TRBD2. The CDR3 is 15 residues long. Germline V gene data show CDR1 as MNHEY and CDR2 as SVGAGI. V shed 2 bases and J 1 base; nucleotides not matched to a gene: 2. The CDR3 bases are TGTGCCAGCAGTTACCGGGGGGGCGGCACAGATACGCAGTATTTT. Its protein is CASSYRGGGTDTQYF.